One and the same sample provided the 23 T cell receptor beta chains below, sequenced in a study of spatial heterogeneity in lung cancer (dated by TCRdb to the late 2010s). The receptor library was made with 5' RACE. TCRdb records NextSeq 500 as the sequencer. TCRdb reworked the public reads: Q25 trimming with fastp, MiXCR clone assembly, productive beta chains retained. Identical CDR3 protein sequences are pooled into one entry, listed with their most common genes and DNA. The sample table records around 98,000 distinct CDR3 sequences; roughly a fifth of these occur just once. The ten largest clones take up just over 20% of the sample. Interpreted using the paper, the time point label stands for: blood at routine non-recurrence follow-up after resection. The sample in question was PBMCs, obtained at follow-up. These receptors were obtained from a male donor with early-stage non-small cell lung cancer.

The rearrangement uses TRBV5-5 and TRBJ1-2; D remains ambiguous. The CDR3 runs 14 residues. CDR1 is SGHKS and CDR2 is YYEKEE in the germline V gene (reference sequence). V lost 2 bases and J 4 bases, leaving 12 bases between the germline ends. CDR3 in amino acids: CASSFLRTGYGYTF. As DNA, the CDR3 is TGTGCCAGCAGCTTCTTAAGGACTGGCTATGGCTACACCTTC.

The V and J genes are TRBV20-1 and TRBJ1-2; D unresolved. CDR3 length equals 13 residues. Germline V gene data show CDR1 as DFQATT and CDR2 as SNEGSKA (reference sequence). Deletions cut 7 bases from V and 3 bases from J, with 15 bases between. CDR3 protein: CSVWTLGDYGYTF. CDR3 DNA: TGCAGTGTTTGGACCCTGGGAGACTATGGCTACACCTTC.

V usage is TRBV5-1 and J usage is TRBJ2-1, with 9 bases aligning to TRBD2. The CDR3 length is 16 residues. Losses at the gene ends were 4 bases for V and 9 bases for J; bases not matched to a gene: 14. Per the germline V gene, CDR1 is SGHRS and CDR2 is YFSETQ. CDR3 nucleotides: TGCGCCAGCAGCCCCGGGGTAGCGGGGGTGCAAGGTGAGCAGTTCTTC. It translates to CASSPGVAGVQGEQFF.

This rearrangement joins TRBV6-5 to TRBJ1-2, with TRBD1 matching over 7 bases. After removal of 5 bases from V and 8 bases from J, the junction contained 8 bases not matched to a gene. The CDR3 length is 13 residues. CDR1 MNHEY and CDR2 SVGAGI come from the germline V gene. CDR3 sequence reads: CASSLDRVGGYTF. CDR3 nucleotides: TGTGCCAGCAGTCTAGACAGGGTGGGAGGCTACACCTTC.

The sample holds many counts of this clonotype. The chain has TRBV25-1 and TRBJ2-7, with a possible D match to TRBD2 (6 bases). V lost 1 base and J lost 2, with 9 bases in between. The CDR3 runs to 14 residues. CDR1 and CDR2 (germline): MGHDK, SYGVNS. The CDR3 is CASSESSGAYEQYF. The CDR3 nucleotides read TGTGCCAGCAGTGAATCGTCGGGGGCCTACGAGCAGTACTTC.

V is TRBV20-1 and J is TRBJ2-7, with TRBD2 matching 11 bases. V shed 0 bases and J 3 bases; nucleotides not matched to a gene: 7. The CDR3 is 16 amino acids. Germline values: CDR1 DFQATT, CDR2 SNEGSKA (reference sequence). Here the CDR3 reads CSARDLTSGEVYEQYF. The DNA of the CDR3 is TGCAGTGCTAGAGACTTGACTAGCGGGGAGGTCTACGAGCAGTACTTC.

This clonotype was counted only a few times. This chain uses TRBV12-3 or TRBV12-4 with TRBJ1-6; 8 nucleotides agree with TRBD1. V trimming: 1 base; J trimming: 7 bases; junction bases outside the gene matches: 0. CDR3 length: 14 amino acids. CDR3 nucleotide sequence: TGTGCCAGCAGTTTAGGGACAGGGAATTCACCCCTCCACTTT. Protein product: CASSLGTGNSPLHF.

This clonotype was seen a few times. This sequence joins TRBV7-9 and TRBJ1-2; possible D gene TRBD1, 5 bases. The CDR3 runs 13 residues. The germline V gene encodes CDR1 SEHNR and CDR2 FQNEAQ (reference sequence). The ends were cut back, 5 bases at V and 2 bases at J, with 9 bases in the middle. CDR3 sequence: CASSPWDNYGYTF. CDR3 DNA: TGTGCCAGCAGCCCGTGGGACAACTATGGCTACACCTTC.

The J gene is TRBJ2-5, the V gene TRBV20-1, with D uncertain. The CDR3 runs to 12 residues. The germline V gene encodes CDR1 DFQATT and CDR2 SNEGSKA (reference sequence). The V and J ends lost 6 bases and 0 bases respectively, with 8 bases between them. The CDR3 DNA reads as TGCAGTGCCTGTAGGGACCAAGAGACCCAGTACTTC. This encodes CSACRDQETQYF.

A few counts support this clonotype. This rearrangement joins TRBV2 to TRBJ2-3, with D unclear. This CDR3 has 14 amino acids. The V gene lost 5 bases and the J gene lost 3 bases, with 12 bases spanning the gap. Per germline, CDR1 SNHLY and CDR2 FYNNEI. CDR3 coding DNA: TGTGCCAGCAGTTTTTTTGTTTCAACAGATACGCAGTATTTT. Translation gives CASSFFVSTDTQYF.

There are a few counts of this clonotype. The chain carries TRBV10-3 and TRBJ2-3; TRBD1 aligns across 8 bases. There are 15 residues in the CDR3. CDR1 and CDR2 (germline): ENHRY, SYGVKD. Trimming took 10 bases from V and 2 from J; bases not matched to a gene: 11. CDR3 residues: CATSIRDRITDTQYF. The CDR3 nucleotides read TGTGCCACCTCAATCCGGGACAGGATCACAGATACGCAGTATTTT.

In nucleotides, the CDR3 is TGTGCCAGCAGCGCCGGGACTAGCGGTTCCTACAATGAGCAGTTCTTC. Its translation: CASSAGTSGSYNEQFF. This chain uses TRBV7-3 with TRBJ2-1, with 11 bases fitting TRBD2. The length of the CDR3 is 16 residues. V was clipped by 5 bases and J by 1 base; unmatched bases: 4. CDR1 is SGHTA and CDR2 is FQGTGA in the germline V gene.

There are a few counts of this clonotype. V and J are TRBV18 and TRBJ2-7; maybe TRBD1 (5 bases). The CDR3 is 16 residues long. The germline CDR1 and CDR2 sequences are KGHSH and LQKENI. Trimming removed 3 bases at V and 10 bases at J, with 25 bases between. The CDR3: CASSPPKTAASWGQYF. The CDR3 nucleotides read TGTGCCAGCTCACCCCCGAAGACAGCTGCCTCTTGGGGCCAGTACTTC.

The sample holds a few counts of this clonotype. The chain links TRBV3-1 to TRBJ2-1; 13 nucleotides match TRBD2. This CDR3 is built from 17 residues. Germline CDR1 reads LGHDT; CDR2 reads YNNKEL (reference sequence). V lost 0 bases to trimming and J lost 5 bases; unmatched junction nucleotides: 4. The CDR3 DNA reads TGTGCCAGCAGCCAAGAGGGACTAGCGGGAACGAACAATGAGCAGTTCTTC. Its translation is CASSQEGLAGTNNEQFF.

The chain employs TRBV20-1 and TRBJ2-7; 10 nucleotides line up with TRBD2. This CDR3 is built from 15 residues. V shed 0 bases and J 4 bases; nucleotides not matched to a gene: 6. Per the germline V gene, CDR1 is DFQATT and CDR2 is SNEGSKA (reference sequence). The CDR3 loop is CSARDSTSGKYEQYF. The CDR3 nucleotides are TGCAGTGCTAGAGATAGCACTAGCGGGAAGTACGAGCAGTACTTC.

The V gene is TRBV20-1, the J gene TRBJ1-2; tentative D call: TRBD1 (5 bases). The CDR3 covers 14 residues. The V end lost 2 bases, the J end lost 0 bases, and 10 bases lay between the germline ends. In germline, CDR1 is DFQATT, CDR2 SNEGSKA (reference sequence). The CDR3 nucleotides read TGCAGTGCTAGAACAGGAGTTTCTAACTATGGCTACACCTTC. Translating it yields CSARTGVSNYGYTF.

This clonotype was counted only a few times. The V call is TRBV5-1, the J call TRBJ2-7, with D possibly matching TRBD2 (6 bases). This CDR3 contains 15 residues. Germline V gene sequence: CDR1 SGHRS, CDR2 YFSETQ. Trimming took off 4 bases at V and 3 bases at J, with 17 bases between the two ends. This chain's CDR3 is CASSGAGTPFYEQYF. The DNA of the CDR3 is TGCGCCAGCAGCGGGGCCGGGACTCCATTCTACGAGCAGTACTTC.

V usage is TRBV5-1 and J usage is TRBJ1-2; D is perhaps TRBD1 (6 bases). Germline CDR1 is SGHRS and CDR2 is YFSETQ. The V end was cut by 4 bases, the J end by 4 bases, with 17 bases between. This CDR3 is built from 15 residues. The CDR3: CASSPNGGAIYGYTF. As DNA, the CDR3 is TGCGCCAGCAGCCCCAATGGGGGCGCGATCTATGGCTACACCTTC.

The chain combines TRBV9 with TRBJ1-1; no reliable D call. V was cut by 0 bases and J by 0 bases, with 6 bases left in between. The CDR3 runs to 14 residues. Germline CDR1 is SGDLS and CDR2 is YYNGEE. The CDR3 DNA reads TGTGCCAGCAGCGTAGGCAATATGAACACTGAAGCTTTCTTT. This sequence encodes CASSVGNMNTEAFF. Full variable domain (rest looked up from reference TRBV9 and TRBJ1-1): DSGVTQTPKHLITATGQRVTLRCSPRSGDLSVYWYQQSLDQGLQFLIQYYNGEERAKGNILERFSAQQFPDLHSELNLSSLELGDSALYFCASSVGNMNTEAFFGQGTRLTVV.

V is TRBV6-2 or TRBV6-3 and J is TRBJ1-1, with D tentatively TRBD1 (6 bases). This CDR3 region has 14 residues. Trimming took off 6 bases at V and 3 bases at J, with 14 bases between the two ends. CDR1 is MNHEY, CDR2 SVGEGT, per germline. DNA of the CDR3: TGTGCCAGCAGCCTCCGGGGGCAGGACACTGAAGCTTTCTTT. Its translation is CASSLRGQDTEAFF.

This clonotype was detected many times. The genes are TRBV20-1 and TRBJ2-2; D not resolved. Trimming removed 6 bases at V and 1 base at J, with 3 bases between. Germline CDR1 and CDR2: DFQATT and SNEGSKA (reference sequence). This CDR3 is 11 amino acids long. The CDR3 region is CSAENTGELFF. The CDR3 coding sequence is TGCAGTGCCGAGAACACCGGGGAGCTGTTTTTT.

The chain links TRBV5-1 to TRBJ2-3, with 11 nucleotides matching TRBD1. This CDR3 is built from 16 residues. V lost 3 bases and J lost 3; bases outside the gene matches: 6. The germline gives CDR1 SGHRS, CDR2 YFSETQ. The CDR3 is CASSSGQGVDTDTQYF. In DNA, the CDR3 is TGCGCCAGCAGCTCGGGACAGGGGGTCGATACAGATACGCAGTATTTT.

This clonotype was seen many times. The V and J genes are TRBV20-1 and TRBJ2-7, with 9 bases lining up with TRBD2. With V trimmed by 3 bases and J by 5 bases, 14 bases remained unmatched. This CDR3 comprises 16 residues. CDR1 is DFQATT and CDR2 is SNEGSKA in the germline V gene (reference sequence). The CDR3 DNA sequence: TGCAGTGCTAGGCGTCCTAGCGGGAACACGCCGGACGAGCAGTACTTC. It codes for CSARRPSGNTPDEQYF.